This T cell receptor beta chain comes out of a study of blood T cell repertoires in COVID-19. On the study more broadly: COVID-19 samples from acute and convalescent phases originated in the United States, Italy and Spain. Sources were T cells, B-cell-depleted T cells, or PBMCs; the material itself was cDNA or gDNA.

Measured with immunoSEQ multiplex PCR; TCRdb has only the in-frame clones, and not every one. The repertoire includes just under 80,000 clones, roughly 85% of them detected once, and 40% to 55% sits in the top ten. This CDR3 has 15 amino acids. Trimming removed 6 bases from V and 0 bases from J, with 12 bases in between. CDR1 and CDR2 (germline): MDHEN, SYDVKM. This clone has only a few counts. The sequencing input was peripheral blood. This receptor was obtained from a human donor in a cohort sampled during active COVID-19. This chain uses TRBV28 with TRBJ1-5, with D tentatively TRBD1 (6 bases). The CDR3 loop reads CASSKGVNSNQPQHF. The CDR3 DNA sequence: TGTGCCAGCAGCAAGGGGGTGAATAGCAATCAGCCCCAGCATTTT.